This T cell receptor (beta chain) was retrieved from a study of blood T cell repertoires in COVID-19. This CDR3 contains 13 residues. Germline CDR1 is MNHNY and CDR2 is SVGAGI (reference sequence). V lost 8 bases and J lost 5; bases outside the gene matches: 8. Original handling: Estimation of nucleated cell counts was performed using reference gene primer amplification. Using immunoSEQ multiplex PCR, the repertoire was profiled, and TCRdb retains in-frame clones only, with some absent. V and J calls and clone size come straight from that table; D and trimming were deduced from the DNA. The top ten clones hold over 15% of a sample with 210,000 or so clones, about 85% of them seen once.

This chain links TRBV6-6 with TRBJ2-5, with TRBD2 identical over 7 bases. What was sequenced was peripheral blood. This sequence originates from a woman at least 80 years old with active or convalescent COVID-19. The CDR3: CASSRAGGETQYF. CDR3 bases: TGTGCCAGCTCTCGGGCCGGGGGGGAGACCCAGTACTTC.